This T cell receptor (beta chain) was retrieved from a study of blood T cell repertoires in COVID-19. Turning to the study itself: Acute and convalescent COVID-19 specimens originated in the United States, Italy and Spain. Nucleic acid was either cDNA or gDNA, and it came from T cells, B-cell-depleted T cells, or PBMCs.

In the authors' workflow: Estimation of nucleated cell counts relied on the amplification of reference gene primers. Sequencing used immunoSEQ multiplex PCR; TCRdb keeps in-frame clones, though not all of them. V, J and clone size reflect that table, while D and trimming were determined from the DNA. The table includes some 80,000 clones, about 85% detected once. The germline V gene encodes CDR1 SEHNR and CDR2 FQNEAQ (reference sequence). V shed 6 bases and J 6 bases; nucleotides not matched to a gene: 14. The CDR3 length is 18 residues. Source material: peripheral blood. This chain joins TRBV7-9 and TRBJ2-2; 12 nucleotides line up with TRBD2. This TCR was recovered from a human donor in a cohort sampled during active COVID-19. The DNA for the CDR3 is TGTGCCAGCAGGGAACTAGCGGGAGGCCTATCGACGCCCGGGGAGCTGTTTTTT. Its protein product is CASRELAGGLSTPGELFF. Looking up the rest from reference TRBV7-9 and TRBJ2-2 gives the full variable domain: DTGVSQNPRHKITKRGQNVTFRCDPISEHNRLYWYRQTLGQGPEFLTYFQNEAQLEKSRLLSDRFSAERPKGSFSTLEIQRTEQGDSAMYLCASRELAGGLSTPGELFFGEGSRLTVL.